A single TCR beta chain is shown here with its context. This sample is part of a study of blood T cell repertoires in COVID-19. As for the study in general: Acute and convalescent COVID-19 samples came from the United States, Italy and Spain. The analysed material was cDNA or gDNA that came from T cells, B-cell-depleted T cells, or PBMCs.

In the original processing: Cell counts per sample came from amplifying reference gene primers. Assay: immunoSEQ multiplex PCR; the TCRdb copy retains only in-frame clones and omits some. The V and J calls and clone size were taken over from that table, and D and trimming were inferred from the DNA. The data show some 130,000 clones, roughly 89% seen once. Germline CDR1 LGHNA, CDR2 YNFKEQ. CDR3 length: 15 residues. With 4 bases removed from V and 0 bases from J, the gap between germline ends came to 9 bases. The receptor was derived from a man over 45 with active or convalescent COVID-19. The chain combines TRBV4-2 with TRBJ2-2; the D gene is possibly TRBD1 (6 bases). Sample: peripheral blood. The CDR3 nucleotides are TGTGCCAGCAGCCGGCAGGGGCCGAACACCGGGGAGCTGTTTTTT. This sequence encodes CASSRQGPNTGELFF.